This T cell receptor beta chain came from a study of cytomegalovirus exposure and HLA in healthy donors. Study-wide points: The majority of TCR sequences were rare, yet some public TCRs appeared in many donors. Analysis was carried out at a later point, and it linked a missense DCLRE1C variant to TCR beta V- and J-gene trimming. Researchers reported in a later analysis that common viral pathogens appeared linked to several top clusters.

Turning to this clone: Its antigen is not known.

PCR primers comprised 60 Vbeta and 13 Jbeta primers. As originally analysed: Unique TCR beta chains totaled some 78 million in a later count, with some 10 million of them shared. The method was immunoSEQ multiplex PCR; TCRdb's version includes in-frame clones alone and lacks a portion of them. V and J calls and clone size come straight from that table; D and trimming were deduced from the DNA. The sample includes around 84,000 clones, 70% to 80% seen only once; the top ten take about an eighth. Trimming took off 0 bases at V and 5 bases at J, with 10 bases between the two ends. Germline-derived CDR1 and CDR2 are ENHRY and SYGVKD. CDR3 size: 14 residues.

Sequencing was done on a sample of PBMCs. The chain employs TRBV10-3 and TRBJ1-1; D call uncertain. This TCR came from a human donor in good health. The CDR3 sequence is CAISESLSGTEAFF. The DNA for the CDR3 is TGTGCCATCAGTGAGTCCTTATCGGGGACTGAAGCTTTCTTT.